This T cell receptor (beta chain) originates from a study of OX40 agonist ivuxolimab in advanced cancers. Patients who had autoimmune disease history or got systemic immunosuppression were left out. The ends were cut back, 3 bases at V and 4 bases at J, with 15 bases in the middle. From germline, CDR1 is LNHDA and CDR2 SQIVND (reference sequence). This CDR3 comprises 15 residues. Libraries were prepared by immunoSEQ multiplex PCR; TCRdb keeps only in-frame clonotypes and omits some of them. The repertoire holds 50,000 to 70,000 clones, with approximately 88% as singletons. This clonotype was sampled from an adult with an advanced solid tumor such as melanoma, head and neck, liver or kidney cancer. The sequenced sample was CD4+ or CD8+ T cells sorted from blood, obtained in a trial of the OX40 agonist ivuxolimab. V gene TRBV19 combines with J gene TRBJ1-2; no definite D call. CDR3 nucleotides: TGTGCCAGTAGTATTGTCGTAGCGGCGGCCTATGGCTACACCTTC. Its protein product is CASSIVVAAAYGYTF. Full variable domain (missing parts from reference TRBV19 and TRBJ1-2): DGGITQSPKYLFRKEGQNVTLSCEQNLNHDAMYWYRQDPGQGLRLIYYSQIVNDFQKGDIAEGYSVSREKKESFPLTVTSAQKNPTAFYLCASSIVVAAAYGYTFGSGTRLTVV.